Below are 22 T cell receptor beta chains sequenced from a single sample in a study of blood T cell repertoires in COVID-19. Profiling relied on immunoSEQ multiplex PCR, and the TCRdb table lists in-frame clones only, not all of them. The sample contains roughly 320,000 clones, 85% to 90% of which appear only once. The sample taken for sequencing was peripheral blood. Receptors originate from a woman in her forties or fifties with COVID-19, enrolled during active disease.

The chain employs TRBV2 and TRBJ2-3; 8 bases map to TRBD2. Unmatched junction bases numbered 17, after V lost 6 bases and J lost 3 bases. The CDR3 sequence is 18 residues long. The V gene's germline CDR1 is SNHLY and CDR2 FYNNEI. The CDR3 loop is CASSTSLEREMKTDTQYF. CDR3 sequence (DNA): TGTGCCAGCAGCACCAGTTTAGAGCGGGAGATGAAGACAGATACGCAGTATTTT.

In nucleotides, the CDR3 is TGTGCCAGCAGCTTAGTTCCGGGTCAGGGGGGTTCACCCCTCCACTTT. This codes for CASSLVPGQGGSPLHF. V and J are TRBV11-2 and TRBJ1-6; TRBD1 agrees at 7 bases. The CDR3 runs to 16 residues. Germline V lookup: CDR1 SGHAT, CDR2 FQNNGV. V was pared by 1 base and J by 9 bases, with 9 bases of the junction left unmatched. Full variable domain (rest looked up from reference TRBV11-2 and TRBJ1-6): EAGVAQSPRYKIIEKRQSVAFWCNPISGHATLYWYQQILGQGPKLLIQFQNNGVVDDSQLPKDRFSAERLKGVDSTLKIQPAKLEDSAVYLCASSLVPGQGGSPLHFGNGTRLTVT.

The chain carries TRBV19 and TRBJ1-1, with TRBD1 matching 8 bases. V trimming: 6 bases; J trimming: 4 bases; junction bases outside the gene matches: 4. The CDR3 runs 13 residues. Germline values: CDR1 LNHDA, CDR2 SQIVND (reference sequence). The chain's CDR3 is CASRYRGSTEAFF. DNA for the CDR3: TGTGCCAGTAGATACAGGGGGTCCACTGAAGCTTTCTTT.

The gene calls are TRBV19 and TRBJ1-5; 10 nucleotides align to TRBD1. CDR3 size: 15 residues. V gave up 6 bases and J gave up 6 bases; unmatched junction bases: 8. Germline loops: CDR1 LNHDA, CDR2 SQIVND (reference sequence). CDR3 in amino acids: CASSRTGTGVQPQHF. CDR3 coding DNA: TGTGCCAGTAGCCGAACCGGGACAGGGGTTCAGCCCCAGCATTTT.

The CDR3 DNA is TGTGCCAGCAGCTTGGCCCAACCGACTAGAGCCCAGTACTTC. Encoded protein: CASSLAQPTRAQYF. The chain joins TRBV5-6 to TRBJ2-5; TRBD2 might be the D (6 bases). Germline values: CDR1 SGHDT, CDR2 YYEEEE. The CDR3 spans 14 residues. V gave up 0 bases and J gave up 9 bases, with 15 bases separating them.

J is TRBJ1-4 and V is TRBV11-2; possible D gene TRBD1, 5 bases. From germline, CDR1 is SGHAT and CDR2 FQNNGV. The CDR3 is 17 residues long. Trimming cost V 5 bases and J 0 bases, with 16 bases left between them. In DNA form, the CDR3 reads TGTGCCAGCAGCCGAACAGGAAGACCTGCAACTAATGAAAAACTGTTTTTT. It yields the protein CASSRTGRPATNEKLFF.

This clone was counted between two and nine times. J is TRBJ1-2 and V is TRBV2; 8 nucleotides agree with TRBD1. CDR1 is SNHLY and CDR2 is FYNNEI in the germline V gene. The CDR3 consists of 13 residues. The junction had 1 base not matched to a gene; V was cut back by 1 base and J by 6 bases. The chain's CDR3 is CASSEGTGNGYTF. The CDR3 bases are TGTGCCAGCAGTGAAGGGACAGGGAATGGCTACACCTTC.

This clone was counted once. The rearrangement links TRBV19 to TRBJ1-1, with 9 nucleotides matching TRBD1. This CDR3 comprises 14 residues. Germline V lookup: CDR1 LNHDA, CDR2 SQIVND (reference sequence). Unmatched junction bases numbered 4, after V lost 4 bases and J lost 4 bases. CDR3 DNA sequence: TGTGCCAGTAGTACCGGACAGGGGACCACTGAAGCTTTCTTT. Translated: CASSTGQGTTEAFF. The complete variable domain, with remaining parts taken from reference TRBV19 and TRBJ1-1, reads DGGITQSPKYLFRKEGQNVTLSCEQNLNHDAMYWYRQDPGQGLRLIYYSQIVNDFQKGDIAEGYSVSREKKESFPLTVTSAQKNPTAFYLCASSTGQGTTEAFFGQGTRLTVV.

The chain recombines TRBV7-9 with TRBJ1-5, with TRBD1 matching over 10 bases. Germline V gives CDR1 SEHNR, CDR2 FQNEAQ (reference sequence). This CDR3 has 16 amino acids. V lost 4 bases and J lost 3; bases outside the gene matches: 6. The CDR3 loop reads CASSSGQGGYNQPQHF. DNA of the CDR3: TGTGCCAGCAGCTCCGGACAGGGGGGATACAATCAGCCCCAGCATTTT.

V and J are TRBV19 and TRBJ2-7; 14 nucleotides line up with TRBD2. With V trimmed by 3 bases and J by 2 bases, 0 bases remained unmatched. This CDR3 region has 15 residues. CDR1 and CDR2 from the germline V gene are LNHDA and SQIVND (reference sequence). CDR3 protein: CASSMGLAGAYEQYF. The DNA of the CDR3 is TGTGCCAGTAGTATGGGACTAGCGGGAGCCTACGAGCAGTACTTC. The complete variable domain, with remaining parts taken from reference TRBV19 and TRBJ2-7, reads DGGITQSPKYLFRKEGQNVTLSCEQNLNHDAMYWYRQDPGQGLRLIYYSQIVNDFQKGDIAEGYSVSREKKESFPLTVTSAQKNPTAFYLCASSMGLAGAYEQYFGPGTRLTVT.

J is TRBJ1-6 and V is TRBV4-1; no reliable D call. The V gene's germline CDR1 is MGHRA and CDR2 YSYEKL. The CDR3 consists of 13 residues. V shed 3 bases and J shed 9 bases, with 9 bases lying between them. The CDR3, as DNA: TGCGCCAGCAGCCAGGTTGATAGTTCACCCCTCCACTTT. Translating it yields CASSQVDSSPLHF.

J is TRBJ2-5 and V is TRBV4-2, with no clear D. Per the germline V gene, CDR1 is LGHNA and CDR2 is YNFKEQ. Trimming stripped 0 bases from V and 7 bases from J, with 15 bases between. This CDR3 is built from 15 residues. Here the CDR3 DNA reads TGTGCCAGCAGCCAAGATAGTACCGTGGCAGGGACCCAGTACTTC. It is translated as CASSQDSTVAGTQYF.

V and J are TRBV19 and TRBJ1-2; tentative D call: TRBD1 (6 bases). V gave up 5 bases and J gave up 6 bases, with 10 bases separating them. The germline V gene has CDR1 LNHDA and CDR2 SQIVND (reference sequence). The CDR3 loop spans 12 amino acids. The CDR3 bases are TGTGCCAGTAGTTCAACAGGGAATGGCTACACCTTC. Protein sequence: CASSSTGNGYTF.

The chain recombines TRBV7-6 with TRBJ2-7, with a tentative D call TRBD2 (6 bases). V was clipped by 4 bases and J by 2 bases, with 18 bases between them. This CDR3 spans 16 amino acids. Germline V gene sequence: CDR1 SGHVS, CDR2 FNYEAQ. In DNA, the CDR3 is TGTGCCAGCAGCTCCGGGGGAAGCGCCCTCACCTACGAGCAGTACTTC. Translation: CASSSGGSALTYEQYF.

V usage is TRBV9 and J usage is TRBJ2-5; the D is unclear. The germline gives CDR1 SGDLS, CDR2 YYNGEE. Trimming left V 0 bases short and J 5 bases short, with 11 bases between. This CDR3 has 14 residues. CDR3 sequence: CASSVASGFETQYF. The CDR3 DNA is TGTGCCAGCAGCGTAGCTAGTGGGTTCGAGACCCAGTACTTC. The full variable domain, rest sourced from reference TRBV9 and TRBJ2-5, is DSGVTQTPKHLITATGQRVTLRCSPRSGDLSVYWYQQSLDQGLQFLIQYYNGEERAKGNILERFSAQQFPDLHSELNLSSLELGDSALYFCASSVASGFETQYFGPGTRLLVL.

V and J are TRBV6-5 and TRBJ1-5; 10 nucleotides align to TRBD1. The junction had 3 bases not matched to a gene; V was cut back by 0 bases and J by 7 bases. The CDR3 length is 15 residues. Germline V lookup: CDR1 MNHEY, CDR2 SVGAGI. In DNA form, the CDR3 reads TGTGCCAGCAGTTACTCGACAGGGGGCGGGCAGCCCCAGCATTTT. Amino acids: CASSYSTGGGQPQHF.

The rearrangement uses TRBV27 and TRBJ1-2, with TRBD1 matching over 10 bases. The trim removed 6 bases at V and 7 bases at J, leaving 5 bases unmatched. CDR1 and CDR2 (germline): MNHEY, SMNVEV (reference sequence). The CDR3 has 13 amino acids. CDR3 coding DNA: TGTGCCAGCAGGACGACAGGGGGCTCTGGCTACACCTTC. Translated, it gives CASRTTGGSGYTF.

V gene TRBV7-3 combines with J gene TRBJ2-2; D unclear. Per germline, CDR1 SGHTA and CDR2 FQGTGA. V was pared by 1 base and J by 0 bases, with 9 bases between. The CDR3 length is 16 residues. The DNA of the CDR3 is TGTGCCAGCAGCTTAAGAGTTGCGGCGAACACCGGGGAGCTGTTTTTT. Protein: CASSLRVAANTGELFF.

The chain employs TRBV24-1 and TRBJ1-2; D is unclear. The V gene lost 7 bases and the J gene lost 2 bases, with 16 bases spanning the gap. From germline, CDR1 is KGHDR and CDR2 SFDVKD. The CDR3 is made up of 15 amino acids. CDR3 in DNA: TGTGCCACCAGCCCTGGAGACTTTCTGAACTATGGCTACACCTTC. Its protein is CATSPGDFLNYGYTF.

The chain recombines TRBV19 with TRBJ1-3; no clear D gene. The CDR3 totals 13 residues. V lost 5 bases, J lost 0 bases, and 5 bases lay in between. CDR1 is LNHDA and CDR2 is SQIVND in the germline V gene (reference sequence). The CDR3 sequence: CASSPLSGNTIYF. DNA for the CDR3: TGTGCCAGTAGTCCCCTCTCTGGAAACACCATATATTTT.

Regarding this clone: The sample has other DNA sequences that encode this CDR3 too. The CDR3 DNA reads TGTGCCAGCAGCACCGGAGAGACCCAGTACTTC. Translated, it gives CASSTGETQYF. The chain links TRBV9 to TRBJ2-5; no clear D. The CDR3 length is 11 residues. Between the trimmed V and J ends, which lost 4 bases and 4 bases, there was a span of 5 bases. Germline V CDR1 and CDR2: SGDLS, YYNGEE.

The rearrangement uses TRBV10-2 and TRBJ2-2; TRBD2 agrees at 7 bases. Germline V lookup: CDR1 WSHSY, CDR2 SAAADI. V was clipped by 8 bases and J by 7 bases; unmatched bases: 13. This CDR3 is 15 amino acids long. The CDR3 here is CASRDYPGPGGELFF. The CDR3 DNA is TGCGCCAGCCGGGACTATCCCGGTCCAGGCGGGGAGCTGTTTTTT.